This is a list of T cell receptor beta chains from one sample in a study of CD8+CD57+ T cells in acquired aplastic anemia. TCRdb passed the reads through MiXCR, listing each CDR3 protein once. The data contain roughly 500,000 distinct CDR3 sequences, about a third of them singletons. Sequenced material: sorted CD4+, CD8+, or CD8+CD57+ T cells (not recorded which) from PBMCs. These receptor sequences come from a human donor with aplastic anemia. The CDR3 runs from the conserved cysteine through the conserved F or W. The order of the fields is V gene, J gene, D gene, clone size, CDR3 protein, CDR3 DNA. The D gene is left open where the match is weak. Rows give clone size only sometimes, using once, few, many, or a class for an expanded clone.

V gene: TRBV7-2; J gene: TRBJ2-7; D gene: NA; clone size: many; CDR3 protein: CASSLRTGDTYEQYF; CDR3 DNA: TGTGCCAGCAGCTTAAGAACAGGTGATACCTACGAGCAGTACTTC
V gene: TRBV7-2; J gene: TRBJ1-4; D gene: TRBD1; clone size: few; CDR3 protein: CASSSPGQPNEKLFF; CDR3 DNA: TGTGCCAGCAGCTCGCCGGGACAGCCGAATGAAAAACTGTTTTTT
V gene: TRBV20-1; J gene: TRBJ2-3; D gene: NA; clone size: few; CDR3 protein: CSARVGAQDTQYF; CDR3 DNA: TGCAGTGCTAGGGTGGGAGCTCAAGATACGCAGTATTTT
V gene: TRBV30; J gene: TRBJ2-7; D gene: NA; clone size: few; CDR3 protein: CAWSAGPSPYEQYF; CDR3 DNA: TGTGCCTGGAGCGCCGGTCCATCACCCTACGAGCAGTACTTC
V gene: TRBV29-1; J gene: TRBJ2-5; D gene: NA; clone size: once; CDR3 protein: CSVRLGLQETQYF; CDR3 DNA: TGCAGCGTGCGACTAGGACTACAAGAGACCCAGTACTTC
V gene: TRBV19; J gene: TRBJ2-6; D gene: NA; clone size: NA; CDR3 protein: CASSPQGAGANVLTF; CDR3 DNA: TGTGCCAGTAGTCCACAGGGTGCTGGGGCCAACGTCCTGACTTTC
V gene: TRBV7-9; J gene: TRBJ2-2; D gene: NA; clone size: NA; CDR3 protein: CASSLKGGGAPGTGELFF; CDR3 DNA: TGTGCCAGCAGCTTAAAGGGCGGCGGGGCCCCAGGGACCGGGGAGCTGTTTTTT
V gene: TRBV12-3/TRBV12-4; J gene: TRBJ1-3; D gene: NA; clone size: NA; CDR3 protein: CASSPGRFSGNTIYF; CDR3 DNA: TGTGCCAGCAGCCCCGGGCGGTTCTCTGGAAACACCATATATTTT
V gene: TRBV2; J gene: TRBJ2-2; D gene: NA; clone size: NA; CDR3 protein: CASSDSRQDWAGELFF; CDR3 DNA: TGTGCCAGCAGTGACAGCAGACAGGATTGGGCCGGGGAGCTGTTTTTT
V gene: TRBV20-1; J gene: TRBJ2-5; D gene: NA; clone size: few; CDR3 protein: CSELQPRQETQYF; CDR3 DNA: TGCAGTGAATTACAGCCCCGGCAAGAGACCCAGTACTTC
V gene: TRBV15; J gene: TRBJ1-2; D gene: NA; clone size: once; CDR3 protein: CATSRLERRFAYGYTF; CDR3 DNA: TGTGCCACCAGCAGATTAGAGAGGCGGTTTGCCTATGGCTACACCTTC
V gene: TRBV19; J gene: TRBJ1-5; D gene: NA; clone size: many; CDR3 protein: CASSPQGGSNQPQHF; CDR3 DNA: TGTGCCAGTAGCCCCCAGGGAGGTAGCAATCAGCCCCAGCATTTT
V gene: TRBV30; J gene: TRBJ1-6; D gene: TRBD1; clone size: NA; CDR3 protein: CAWSDREYSPLHF; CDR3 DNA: TGTGCCTGGAGCGACAGGGAGTATTCACCCCTCCACTTT
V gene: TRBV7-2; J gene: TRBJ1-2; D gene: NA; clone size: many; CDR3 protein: CASSLAYGTNYGYTF; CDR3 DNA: TGTGCCAGCAGCTTAGCGTATGGCACAAACTATGGCTACACCTTC
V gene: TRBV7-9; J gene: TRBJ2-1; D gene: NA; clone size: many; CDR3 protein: CASSRLSYNEQFF; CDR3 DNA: TGTGCCAGCAGCCGACTCTCCTACAATGAGCAGTTCTTC
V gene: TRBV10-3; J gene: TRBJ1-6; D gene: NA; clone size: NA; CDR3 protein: CAIRDTDSSYNSPLHF; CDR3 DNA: TGTGCCATCAGGGATACGGACAGCTCCTATAATTCACCCCTCCACTTT
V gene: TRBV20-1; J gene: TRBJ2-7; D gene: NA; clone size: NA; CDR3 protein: CSARRPGAALYEQYF; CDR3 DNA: TGCAGTGCTAGACGGCCCGGGGCAGCGCTATACGAGCAGTACTTC
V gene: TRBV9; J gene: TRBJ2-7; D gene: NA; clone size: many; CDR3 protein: CASSVGAGQFYEQYF; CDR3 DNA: TGTGCCAGCAGCGTAGGTGCAGGGCAATTCTACGAGCAGTACTTC
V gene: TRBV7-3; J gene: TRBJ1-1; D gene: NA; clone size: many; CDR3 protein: CASSLYQKDGTEAFF; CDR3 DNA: TGTGCCAGCAGCTTATACCAGAAGGACGGCACTGAAGCTTTCTTT
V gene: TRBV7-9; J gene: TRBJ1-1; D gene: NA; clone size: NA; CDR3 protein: CAVQGDTEAFF; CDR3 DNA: TGTGCCGTACAGGGAGACACTGAAGCTTTCTTT
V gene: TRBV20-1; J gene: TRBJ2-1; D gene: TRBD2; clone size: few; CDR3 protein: CSAKASGAYNEQFF; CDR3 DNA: TGCAGTGCAAAGGCTAGCGGGGCTTACAATGAGCAGTTCTTC
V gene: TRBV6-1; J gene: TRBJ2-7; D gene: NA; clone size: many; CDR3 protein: CATSSFYEQYF; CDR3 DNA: TGTGCCACCTCTTCCTTCTACGAGCAGTACTTC
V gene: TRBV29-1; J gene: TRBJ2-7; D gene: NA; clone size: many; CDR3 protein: CSVVEGPSYEQYF; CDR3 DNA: TGCAGCGTTGTGGAAGGGCCCTCCTACGAGCAGTACTTC
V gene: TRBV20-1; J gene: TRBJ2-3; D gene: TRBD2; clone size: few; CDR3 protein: CSTLAGGPTDTQYF; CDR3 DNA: TGCAGTACTCTAGCGGGGGGGCCCACAGATACGCAGTATTTT
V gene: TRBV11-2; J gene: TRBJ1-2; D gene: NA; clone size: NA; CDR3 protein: CASSRTGSQGNGYTF; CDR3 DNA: TGTGCCAGCAGCAGAACCGGGTCCCAGGGTAATGGCTACACCTTC
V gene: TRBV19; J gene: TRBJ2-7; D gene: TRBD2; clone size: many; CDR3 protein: CASRLAGGNYEQYF; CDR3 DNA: TGTGCCAGTAGACTAGCGGGGGGTAACTACGAGCAGTACTTC
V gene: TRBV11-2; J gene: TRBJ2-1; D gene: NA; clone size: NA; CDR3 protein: CASSRRADPYNEQFF; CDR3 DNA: TGTGCCAGCAGCCGCCGGGCGGACCCATACAATGAGCAGTTCTTC
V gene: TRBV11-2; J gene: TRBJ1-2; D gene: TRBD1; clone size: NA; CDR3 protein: CASSLDRGQGATNYGYTF; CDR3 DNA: TGTGCCAGCAGCTTAGATCGAGGACAGGGGGCAACTAACTATGGCTACACCTTC
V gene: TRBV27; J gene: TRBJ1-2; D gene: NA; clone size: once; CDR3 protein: CASSLSFGPYYGYTF; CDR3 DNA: TGTGCCAGCAGTTTATCGTTCGGACCCTACTATGGCTACACCTTC
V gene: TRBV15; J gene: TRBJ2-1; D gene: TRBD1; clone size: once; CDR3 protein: CANSRNRDRGSDEQFF; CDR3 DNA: TGTGCCAACAGTAGAAACCGGGACAGGGGTTCCGATGAGCAGTTCTTC
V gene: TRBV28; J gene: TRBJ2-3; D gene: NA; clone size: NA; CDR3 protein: CASGKLGGSTDTQYF; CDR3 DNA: TGTGCCAGCGGTAAACTGGGGGGTAGCACAGATACGCAGTATTTT
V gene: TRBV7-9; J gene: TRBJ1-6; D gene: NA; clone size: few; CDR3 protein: CAGSFGESIQSPLHF; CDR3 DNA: TGTGCCGGCAGCTTCGGAGAATCGATACAATCACCCCTCCACTTT
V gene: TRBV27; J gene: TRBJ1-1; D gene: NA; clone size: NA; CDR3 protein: CAGSLAGFTEAFF; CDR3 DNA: TGTGCCGGCAGTTTAGCAGGGTTCACTGAAGCTTTCTTT
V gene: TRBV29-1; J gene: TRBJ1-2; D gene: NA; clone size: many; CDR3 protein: CSVDKDRRNYGYTF; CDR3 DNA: TGCAGCGTTGATAAGGACAGACGTAACTATGGCTACACCTTC
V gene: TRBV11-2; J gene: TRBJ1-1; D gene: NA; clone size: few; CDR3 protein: CASSSIEGTEAFF; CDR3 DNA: TGTGCCAGCAGCTCCATAGAGGGGACTGAAGCTTTCTTT
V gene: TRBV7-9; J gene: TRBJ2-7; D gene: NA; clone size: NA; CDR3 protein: CASSFGRGDYEQYF; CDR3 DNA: TGTGCCAGCAGCTTCGGAAGAGGGGACTACGAGCAGTACTTC
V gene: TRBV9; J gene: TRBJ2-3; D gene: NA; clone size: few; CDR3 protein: CASSTGPPDTQYF; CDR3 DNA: TGTGCCAGCAGCACAGGACCTCCAGATACGCAGTATTTT
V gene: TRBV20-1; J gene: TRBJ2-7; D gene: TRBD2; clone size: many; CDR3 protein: CSARRLAGYEQYF; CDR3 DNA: TGCAGTGCTAGAAGGCTAGCGGGCTACGAGCAGTACTTC
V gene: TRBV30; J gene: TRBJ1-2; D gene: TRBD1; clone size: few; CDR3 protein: CAWSPGTGGYGYTF; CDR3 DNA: TGTGCCTGGAGCCCCGGGACAGGGGGATATGGCTACACCTTC
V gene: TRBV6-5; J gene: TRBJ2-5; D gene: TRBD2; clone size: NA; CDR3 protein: CASSTRTSGQGKWETQYF; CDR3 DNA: TGTGCCAGCAGCACCAGGACTAGCGGCCAGGGGAAGTGGGAGACCCAGTACTTC
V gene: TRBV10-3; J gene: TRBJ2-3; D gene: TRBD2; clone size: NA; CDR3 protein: CAISRLAESTDTQYF; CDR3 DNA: TGTGCCATCAGCCGACTAGCGGAGTCCACAGATACGCAGTATTTT
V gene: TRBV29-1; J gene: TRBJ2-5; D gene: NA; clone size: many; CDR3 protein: CSVSQGQTQYF; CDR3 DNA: TGCAGCGTTTCCCAAGGACAGACCCAGTACTTC
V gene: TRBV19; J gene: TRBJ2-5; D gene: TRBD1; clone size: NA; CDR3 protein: CASSIVGGTMETQYF; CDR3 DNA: TGTGCCAGTAGTATAGTAGGGGGCACGATGGAGACCCAGTACTTC
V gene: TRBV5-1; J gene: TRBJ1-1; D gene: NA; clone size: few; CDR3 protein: CASSLAGVRSEAFF; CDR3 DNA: TGCGCCAGCAGCTTGGCAGGGGTTAGGTCTGAAGCTTTCTTT
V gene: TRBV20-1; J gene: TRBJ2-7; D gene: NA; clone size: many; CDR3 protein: CSASRSRSDEQYF; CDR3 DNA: TGCAGTGCTAGTAGGTCCCGTTCAGACGAGCAGTACTTC
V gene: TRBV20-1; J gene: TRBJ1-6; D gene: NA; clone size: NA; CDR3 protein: CSASQPRDSNSPLHF; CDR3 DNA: TGCAGTGCCAGCCAACCTCGGGACTCCAATTCACCCCTCCACTTT
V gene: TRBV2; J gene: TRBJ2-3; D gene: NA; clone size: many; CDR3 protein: CASSERLPSTDTQYF; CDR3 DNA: TGTGCCAGCAGTGAACGGTTACCTAGCACAGATACGCAGTATTTT
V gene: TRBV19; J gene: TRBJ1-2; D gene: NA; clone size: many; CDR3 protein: CASGRGHLYGYTF; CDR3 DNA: TGTGCCAGTGGCCGGGGTCACCTCTATGGCTACACCTTC
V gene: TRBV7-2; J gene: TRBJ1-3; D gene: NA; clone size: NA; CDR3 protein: CASSPPGGLGNTIYF; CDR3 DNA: TGTGCCAGCAGCCCTCCCGGGGGGCTTGGAAACACCATATATTTT
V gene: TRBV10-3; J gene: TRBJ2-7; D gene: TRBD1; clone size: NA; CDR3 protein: CATEAGQGPSEQYF; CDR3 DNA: TGTGCCACCGAAGCGGGACAGGGACCAAGCGAGCAGTACTTC
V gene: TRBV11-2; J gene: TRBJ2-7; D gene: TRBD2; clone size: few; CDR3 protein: CASSLELAGVEQYF; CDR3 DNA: TGTGCCAGCAGCTTAGAACTAGCGGGAGTTGAGCAGTACTTC
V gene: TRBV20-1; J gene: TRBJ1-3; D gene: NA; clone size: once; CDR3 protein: CSVEATDSGNTIYF; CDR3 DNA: TGCAGTGTTGAAGCTACAGACTCTGGAAACACCATATATTTT
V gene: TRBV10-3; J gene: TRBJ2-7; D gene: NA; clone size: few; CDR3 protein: CAIRRTEMNEQYF; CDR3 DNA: TGTGCCATCAGGAGGACAGAGATGAACGAGCAGTACTTC